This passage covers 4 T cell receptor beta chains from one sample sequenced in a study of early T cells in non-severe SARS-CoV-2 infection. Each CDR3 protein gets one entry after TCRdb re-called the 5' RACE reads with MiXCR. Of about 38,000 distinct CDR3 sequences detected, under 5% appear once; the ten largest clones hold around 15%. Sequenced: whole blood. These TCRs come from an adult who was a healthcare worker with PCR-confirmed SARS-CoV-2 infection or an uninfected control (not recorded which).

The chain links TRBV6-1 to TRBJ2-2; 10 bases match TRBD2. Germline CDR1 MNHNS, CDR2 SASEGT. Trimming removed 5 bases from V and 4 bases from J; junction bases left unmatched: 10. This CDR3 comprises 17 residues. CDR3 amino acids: CASSSLAGGPPTGELFF. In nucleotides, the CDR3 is TGTGCCAGCAGTTCTTTAGCGGGGGGCCCCCCCACCGGGGAGCTGTTTTTT.

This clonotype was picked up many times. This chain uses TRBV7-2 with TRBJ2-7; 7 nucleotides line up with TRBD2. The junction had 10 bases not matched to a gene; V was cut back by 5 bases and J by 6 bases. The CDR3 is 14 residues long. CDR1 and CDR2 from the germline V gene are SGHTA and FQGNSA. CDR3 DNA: TGTGCCAGCAGCCCCCGGGGAGGGGCTCTCGAGCAGTACTTC. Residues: CASSPRGGALEQYF.

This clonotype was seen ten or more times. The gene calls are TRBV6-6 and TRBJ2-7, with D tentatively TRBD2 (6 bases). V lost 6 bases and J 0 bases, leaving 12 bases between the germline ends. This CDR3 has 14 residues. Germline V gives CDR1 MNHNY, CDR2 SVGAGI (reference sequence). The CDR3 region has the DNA TGTGCCAGCAGGAGTAGCGGCAACTCCTACGAGCAGTACTTC. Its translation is CASRSSGNSYEQYF.

For the CDR3, the DNA is TGCGCCAGCAGCTTGACGGCGGTCCACACAGATACGCAGTATTTT. Its translation: CASSLTAVHTDTQYF. The V call is TRBV5-1, the J call TRBJ2-3; D call uncertain. CDR3 length equals 15 residues. Deletions cut 1 base from V and 2 bases from J, with 11 bases between. In germline, CDR1 is SGHRS, CDR2 YFSETQ.